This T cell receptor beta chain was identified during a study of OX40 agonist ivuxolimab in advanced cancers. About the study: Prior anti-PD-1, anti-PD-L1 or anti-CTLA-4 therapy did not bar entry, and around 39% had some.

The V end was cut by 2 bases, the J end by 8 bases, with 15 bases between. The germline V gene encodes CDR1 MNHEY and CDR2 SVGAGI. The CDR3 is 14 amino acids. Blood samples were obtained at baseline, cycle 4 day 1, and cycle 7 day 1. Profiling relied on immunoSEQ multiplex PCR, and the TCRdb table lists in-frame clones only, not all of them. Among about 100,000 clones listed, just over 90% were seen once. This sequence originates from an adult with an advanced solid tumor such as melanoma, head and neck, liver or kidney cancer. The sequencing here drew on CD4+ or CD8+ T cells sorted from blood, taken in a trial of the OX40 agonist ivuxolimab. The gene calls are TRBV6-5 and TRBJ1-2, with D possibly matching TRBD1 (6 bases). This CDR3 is CASSYGSRGWGYTF. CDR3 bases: TGTGCCAGCAGTTACGGGAGCAGGGGATGGGGCTACACCTTC.